In this sample, the clone carrying this T cell receptor (beta chain) turned up once. This sample stems from a study of cytomegalovirus exposure and HLA in healthy donors. On the study more broadly: The roughly 670 first-cohort repertoires and the 110 or so validation repertoires shared the same platform, a later analysis reported.

Trimming left V 1 base short and J 4 bases short, with 13 bases between. This CDR3 contains 15 residues. In germline, CDR1 is SEHNR, CDR2 FQNEAQ (reference sequence). Here immunoSEQ multiplex PCR was the method, and the copy in TCRdb shows in-frame clones only, minus some. The sample carries approximately 220,000 clones, approximately 87% recorded once. The sequencing input was PBMCs. This chain uses TRBV7-9 with TRBJ1-2; TRBD1 might be the D (6 bases). The receptor comes from a man aged 18 to 29 in good health and CMV-seronegative. The CDR3 DNA reads TGTGCCAGCAGCTTAGGGGACATCCTTTTCTATGGCTACACCTTC. As protein: CASSLGDILFYGYTF.